The clone carrying this T cell receptor (beta chain) came up a few times. As yet, its antigen is unknown. Trimming cost V 4 bases and J 0 bases, with 7 bases left between them. The CDR3 length is 14 residues. The germline CDR1 and CDR2 sequences are SGHAT and FQNNGV. The data were obtained in a study of Ad26.COV2.S vaccination and SARS-CoV-2 variants. The wider study: Of the COV1001 trial arms, the Ad26.COV2.S arm included the donor. Study-wide results and limits: Reported post-vaccination CD8+ and CD4+ T cell responses to spike showed substantial breadth. It was found that vaccine and placebo recipients had similar non-spike TCR breadth.

Regarding treatment: roughly 18 received Ad26.COV2.S at low or high dose, single or two shots; roughly five received placebo; per-sample allocation not given. Each sample was drawn 63 days after the first injection (of vaccine or placebo). It was an adult aged 18-55 years in Boston who was the donor. Here immunoSEQ multiplex PCR was the method, and the copy in TCRdb shows in-frame clones only, minus some. The data show about 350,000 clones, 80% to 90% seen once. The clonotype was recovered from a person aged 18-60 years who received the Ad26.COV2.S COVID-19 vaccine or a placebo. The chain recombines TRBV11-2 with TRBJ1-3, with unresolved D. The specimen comprised peripheral blood, sampled in a trial of Ad26.COV2.S vaccine versus placebo. The CDR3 nucleotides read TGTGCCAGCAGCTCCGGCCACTCTGGAAACACCATATATTTT. Its translation is CASSSGHSGNTIYF.